Reported below is one T cell receptor beta chain. The sample is drawn from a study of blood T cell repertoires in COVID-19. Source study methods: The assay estimated nucleated cells by amplifying reference gene primers. Profiled with immunoSEQ multiplex PCR; TCRdb holds only in-frame clones, not every one. V and J calls plus clone size are reproduced from that table; the DNA served to infer D and trimming. This repertoire shows some 200,000 clones, roughly 80% found once; its top ten account for more than 9%. The clonotype originates from an elderly woman with acute or convalescent COVID-19. Input material: peripheral blood.

The CDR3 DNA sequence: TGTGCCAGCAGTTTGAGACGGACTAGGAACACTGAAGCTTTCTTT. Protein: CASSLRRTRNTEAFF. The J gene is TRBJ1-1, the V gene TRBV7-2; no reliable D call. This CDR3 comprises 15 residues. Deletions cut 6 bases from V and 1 base from J, with 15 bases between. Germline assignment: CDR1 SGHTA and CDR2 FQGNSA.